This T cell receptor beta chain was sequenced during a study of T cells in Graves' hyperthyroidism and ophthalmopathy. Notes on the study in general: Peripheral blood also featured most of the thyroid clonotypes expanded above 0.001.

Germline V gene sequence: CDR1 MNHEY, CDR2 SVGAGI. V was clipped by 2 bases and J by 2 bases; unmatched bases: 4. This CDR3 spans 15 amino acids. This clonotype was seen many times. Its antigen is unidentified. A Clinical Activity Score of at least 3, a NOSPECS grade of at least 4 and a duration under 3 months were recorded in the ophthalmopathy patients. Template material for amplifying TCR beta CDR3 regions consisted of RNA transcripts. The HTBI primer set served for first-round RT-PCR of the TCR CDR3. TCRdb ran MiXCR on the multiplex PCR reads and lists one entry per CDR3 protein. The sample holds about 250,000 distinct CDR3 sequences; about 25% are singletons and the top ten take approximately 35%.

The origin of this receptor is a woman in her 40s with Graves' ophthalmopathy. The genes are TRBV6-5 and TRBJ1-2; 8 bases fit TRBD1. The sequencing sample was made of blood. The CDR3: CASSYERTGNYGYTF. The CDR3 DNA reads TGTGCCAGCAGTTACGAGAGGACAGGGAACTATGGCTACACCTTC.